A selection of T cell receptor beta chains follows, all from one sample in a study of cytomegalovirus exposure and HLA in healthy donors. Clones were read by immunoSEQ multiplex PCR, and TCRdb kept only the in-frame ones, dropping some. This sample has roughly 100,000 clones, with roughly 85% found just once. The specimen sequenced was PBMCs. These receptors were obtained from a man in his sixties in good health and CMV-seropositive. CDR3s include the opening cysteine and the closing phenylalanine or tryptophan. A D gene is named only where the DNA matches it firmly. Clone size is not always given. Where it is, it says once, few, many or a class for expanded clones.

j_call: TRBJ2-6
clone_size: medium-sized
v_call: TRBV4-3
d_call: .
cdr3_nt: TGCGCCAGCAGCCAAGATGGGACTTCTGGGGCCAACGTCCTGACTTTC
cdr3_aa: CASSQDGTSGANVLTF

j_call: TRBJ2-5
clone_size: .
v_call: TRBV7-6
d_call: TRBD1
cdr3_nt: TGTGCCAGCAGTTGGACAGGGAGAGGAGAGACCCAGTACTTC
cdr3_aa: CASSWTGRGETQYF

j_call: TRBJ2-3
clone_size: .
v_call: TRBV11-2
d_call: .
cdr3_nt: TGTGCCAGCAGCGGGAGCAGAGGCCGTATAGATACGCAGTATTTT
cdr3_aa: CASSGSRGRIDTQYF

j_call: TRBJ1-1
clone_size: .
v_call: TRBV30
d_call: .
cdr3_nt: TGTGCCTGGAGTGTGGACAGTACGAACACTGAAGCTTTCTTT
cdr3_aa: CAWSVDSTNTEAFF

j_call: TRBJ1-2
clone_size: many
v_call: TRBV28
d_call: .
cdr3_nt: TGTGCCAGCAGTTCCCTCCGGCGAGGGCGCGGGGGCTACACCTTC
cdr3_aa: CASSSLRRGRGGYTF

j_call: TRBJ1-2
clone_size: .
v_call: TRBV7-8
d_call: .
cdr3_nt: TGTGCCAGCAGCTTAGTCCGTTTCGAGGACTATGGCTACACCTTC
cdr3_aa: CASSLVRFEDYGYTF

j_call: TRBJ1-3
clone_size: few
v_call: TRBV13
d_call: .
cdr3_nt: TGTGCCAGCAGTATTATGAGCTCTGGAAACACCATATATTTT
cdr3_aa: CASSIMSSGNTIYF

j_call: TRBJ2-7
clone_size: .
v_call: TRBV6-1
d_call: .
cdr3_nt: TGTGCCAGCAGTGAAGCATGGGACTACGAGCAGTACTTC
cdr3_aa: CASSEAWDYEQYF

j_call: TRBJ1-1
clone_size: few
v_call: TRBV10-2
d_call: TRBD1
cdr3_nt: TGCGCCAGCGGGGGACAGGGGGACACTGAAGCTTTCTTT
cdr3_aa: CASGGQGDTEAFF

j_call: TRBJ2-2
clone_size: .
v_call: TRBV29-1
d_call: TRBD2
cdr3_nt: TGCAGCGTTGAAATGCGCCTAGCGGGGAACACCGGGGAGCTGTTTTTT
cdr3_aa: CSVEMRLAGNTGELFF

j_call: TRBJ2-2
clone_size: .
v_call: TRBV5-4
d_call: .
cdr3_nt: TGTGCCAGCAGCTTAGTGGACAGAGGGACCGGGGAGCTGTTTTTT
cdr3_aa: CASSLVDRGTGELFF

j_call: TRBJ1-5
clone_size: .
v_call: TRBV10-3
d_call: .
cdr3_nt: TGTGCCGCCCGGGGGGACATATCTCAGCCCCAGCATTTT
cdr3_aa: CAARGDISQPQHF

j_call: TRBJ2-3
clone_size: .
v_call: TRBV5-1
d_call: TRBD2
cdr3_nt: TGCGCCAGCAGCACCTCTAGCGGGGGAGTAGATACGCAGTATTTT
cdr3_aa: CASSTSSGGVDTQYF

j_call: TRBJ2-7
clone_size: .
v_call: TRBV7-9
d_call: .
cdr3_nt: TGTGCCAGCGGCGGTGGAGGGACCGAGCAGTACTTC
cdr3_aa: CASGGGGTEQYF

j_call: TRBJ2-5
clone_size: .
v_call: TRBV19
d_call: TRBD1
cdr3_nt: TGTGCCAGCGGGGGACAGGGTCAGACCCAGTACTTC
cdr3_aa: CASGGQGQTQYF

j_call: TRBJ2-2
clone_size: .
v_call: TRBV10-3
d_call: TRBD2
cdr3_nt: TGTGCCATCAGTGGTCGACTAGCGGCGGGGAACACCGGGGAGCTGTTTTTT
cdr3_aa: CAISGRLAAGNTGELFF

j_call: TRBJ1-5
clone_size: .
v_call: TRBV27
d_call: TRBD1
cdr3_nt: TGTGCCAGCAAGAACAGGGGATCCCAGCCCCAGCATTTT
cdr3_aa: CASKNRGSQPQHF

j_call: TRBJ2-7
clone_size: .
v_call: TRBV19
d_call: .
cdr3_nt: TGTGCCAGTAGTATACAGGGAAATTCCCCCTACGAGCAGTACTTC
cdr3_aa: CASSIQGNSPYEQYF

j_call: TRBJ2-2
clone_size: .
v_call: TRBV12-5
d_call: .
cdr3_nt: TGTGCTAGTGGTTTGGCCGTTTCGGGGGAGCTGTTTTTT
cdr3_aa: CASGLAVSGELFF

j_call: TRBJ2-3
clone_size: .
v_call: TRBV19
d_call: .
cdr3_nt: TGTGCCAGTAGTATAGACGGTACTAGCACAGATACGCAGTATTTT
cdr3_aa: CASSIDGTSTDTQYF

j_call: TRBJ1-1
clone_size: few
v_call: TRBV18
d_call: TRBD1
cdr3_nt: TGTGCCAGCTCAGCCCTTCTCAGGGGGGACACTGAAGCTTTCTTT
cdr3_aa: CASSALLRGDTEAFF

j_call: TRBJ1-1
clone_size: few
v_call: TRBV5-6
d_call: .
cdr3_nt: TGTGCCAGCAGCTTGGCAGGCCGACCCATGAACACTGAAGCTTTCTTT
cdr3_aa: CASSLAGRPMNTEAFF

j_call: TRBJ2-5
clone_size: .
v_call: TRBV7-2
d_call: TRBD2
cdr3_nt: TGTGCCAGCAGCCCCGATGGAGGCGGGGGGCCCCGGACCCAGTACTTC
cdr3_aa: CASSPDGGGGPRTQYF

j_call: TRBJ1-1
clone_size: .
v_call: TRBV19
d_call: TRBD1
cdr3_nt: TGTGCCAGTAGTATCTACAGGGGCGAAACTGAAGCTTTCTTT
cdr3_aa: CASSIYRGETEAFF

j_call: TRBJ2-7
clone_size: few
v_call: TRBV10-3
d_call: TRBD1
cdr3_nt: TGTGCCATCAGCGGACAGGGGGGAACCCCCTACGAGCAGTACTTC
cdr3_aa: CAISGQGGTPYEQYF

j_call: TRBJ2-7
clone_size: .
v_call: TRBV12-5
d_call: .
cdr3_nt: TGTGCTAGTGGTTTGGGGCGCGGGGTATACGAGCAGTACTTC
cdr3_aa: CASGLGRGVYEQYF

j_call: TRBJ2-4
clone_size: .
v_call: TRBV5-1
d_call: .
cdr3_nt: TGCGCCAGCAGCTTGGGCGACACAGTGAACATTCAGTACTTC
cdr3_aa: CASSLGDTVNIQYF

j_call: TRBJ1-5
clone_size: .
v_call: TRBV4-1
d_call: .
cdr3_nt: TGCGCCAGCAGCCAAGTTCCCGGGGAGGTGCAGCCCCAGCATTTT
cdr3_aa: CASSQVPGEVQPQHF

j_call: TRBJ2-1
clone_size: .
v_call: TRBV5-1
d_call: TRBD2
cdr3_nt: TGCGCCAGCAGCTTGGCGAGCGGGGGCGACGAGTTCTTC
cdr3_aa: CASSLASGGDEFF

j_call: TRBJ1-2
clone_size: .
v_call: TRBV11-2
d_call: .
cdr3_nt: TGTGCCAGCAGCTTAGAAGGGACTGCCCTCTATGGCTACACCTTC
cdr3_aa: CASSLEGTALYGYTF

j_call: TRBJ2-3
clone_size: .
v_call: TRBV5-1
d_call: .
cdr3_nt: TGCGCCAGCAGATTAGCCCTACTCCCCACAGATACGCAGTATTTT
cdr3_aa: CASRLALLPTDTQYF

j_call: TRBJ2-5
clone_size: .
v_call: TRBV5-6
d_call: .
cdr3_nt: TGTGCCAGCAGCTTCTCGAGACTAGTTTTGGAGACCCAGTACTTC
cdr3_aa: CASSFSRLVLETQYF

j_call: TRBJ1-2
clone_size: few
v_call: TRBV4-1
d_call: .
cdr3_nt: TGCGCCAGCAGCCAAGGTCTCGGGACACCTAACTATGGCTACACCTTC
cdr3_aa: CASSQGLGTPNYGYTF

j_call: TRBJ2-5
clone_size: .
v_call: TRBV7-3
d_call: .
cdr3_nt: TGTGCCAGCAGCCCTATAACCCCCTCGGGACTAGAGACCCAGTACTTC
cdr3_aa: CASSPITPSGLETQYF

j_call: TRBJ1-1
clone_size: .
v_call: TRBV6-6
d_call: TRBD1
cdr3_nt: TGTGCCAGCAGCTCCTCTACAGGGGGCACTGAAGCTTTCTTT
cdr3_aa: CASSSSTGGTEAFF

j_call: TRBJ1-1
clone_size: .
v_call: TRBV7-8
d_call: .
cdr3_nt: TGTGCCAGCAGCTTAGGAGGGAAGAACACTGAAGCTTTCTTT
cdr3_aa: CASSLGGKNTEAFF

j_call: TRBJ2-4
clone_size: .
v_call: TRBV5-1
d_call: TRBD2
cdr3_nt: TGCGCCAGCAGCTTGGAATCAGGGAGGGGTGGCAGAAACATTCAGTACTTC
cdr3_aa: CASSLESGRGGRNIQYF

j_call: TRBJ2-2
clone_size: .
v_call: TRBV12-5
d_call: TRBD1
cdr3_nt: TGTGCTAGTGGCTATGGACAGGGTTTGGGTAGGACCGGGGAGCTGTTTTTT
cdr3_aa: CASGYGQGLGRTGELFF

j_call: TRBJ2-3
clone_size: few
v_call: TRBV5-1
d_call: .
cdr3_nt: TGCGCCAGCAGCTTGGGAGGGTTGGGCGAGATCACAGATACGCAGTATTTT
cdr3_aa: CASSLGGLGEITDTQYF

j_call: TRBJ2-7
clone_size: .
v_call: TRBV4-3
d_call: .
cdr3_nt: TGCGCCAGCAGCCAAGATTTTAGATTCGAGCAGTACTTC
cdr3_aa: CASSQDFRFEQYF

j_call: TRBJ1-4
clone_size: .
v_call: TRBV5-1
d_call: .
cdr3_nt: TGCGCCAGCAGCTTGCCGGACAGCTCAACTAATGAAAAACTGTTTTTT
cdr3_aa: CASSLPDSSTNEKLFF

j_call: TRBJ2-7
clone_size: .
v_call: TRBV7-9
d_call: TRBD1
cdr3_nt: TGTGCCAGCAGCTCCTCCGGGACAGCCTACGAGCAGTACTTC
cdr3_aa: CASSSSGTAYEQYF

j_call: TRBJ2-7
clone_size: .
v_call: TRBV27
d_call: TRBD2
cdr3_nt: TGTGCCAGCAGTTTGTCAGGGCGGGGGTACGAGCAGTACTTC
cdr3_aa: CASSLSGRGYEQYF